The T cell receptor beta chain under discussion was sequenced for a study of vaccination and CD4 T cells after COVID-19. In the case of this clonotype: Its target is not known.

Looked up from germline, CDR1 is SGHKS and CDR2 is YYEKEE (reference sequence). This CDR3 region has 14 residues. Between the trimmed V and J ends, which lost 5 bases and 4 bases, there was a span of 13 bases. The treatment is: approximately 11-day PBMC culture with coronavirus spike peptide pools or control peptides (ViraFEST assay). Sequencing of the DNA from cultured CD4+ T cells was carried out with the Oncomine TCR Beta short-read assay. TCRdb independently ran MiXCR on the PCR reads; one entry per CDR3 protein. This table holds 13,000 to 15,000 distinct CDR3 sequences, more than 25% found once.

Sequencing was carried out using cultured CD4+ T cells from blood. The origin of this receptor is a human donor with COVID-19. The V and J genes are TRBV5-5 and TRBJ1-3; the D is unclear. The CDR3 protein is CASSATISGNTIYF. Here the CDR3 DNA reads TGTGCCAGCAGTGCGACCATTTCCGGAAACACCATATATTTT.